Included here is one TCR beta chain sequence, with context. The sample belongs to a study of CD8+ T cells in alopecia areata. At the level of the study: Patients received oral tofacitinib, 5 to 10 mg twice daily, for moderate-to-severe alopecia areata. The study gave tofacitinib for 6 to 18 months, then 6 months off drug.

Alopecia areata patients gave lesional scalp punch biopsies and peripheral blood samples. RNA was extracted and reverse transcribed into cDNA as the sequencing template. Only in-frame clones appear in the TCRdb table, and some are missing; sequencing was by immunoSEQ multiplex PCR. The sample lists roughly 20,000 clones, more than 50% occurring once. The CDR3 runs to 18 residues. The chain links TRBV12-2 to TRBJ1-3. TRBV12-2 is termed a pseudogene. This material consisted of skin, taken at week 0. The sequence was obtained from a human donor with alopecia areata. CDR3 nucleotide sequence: TGTGCAAGTCGCTTAGAGGTTTTCGGCCTTCGCTCTGGAAACACCATATATTTT. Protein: CASRLEVFGLRSGNTIYF.